A selection of T cell receptor beta chains follows, all from one sample in a study of radiotherapy plus CTLA-4 blockade in lung cancer. Profiling relied on immunoSEQ multiplex PCR, and the TCRdb table lists in-frame clones only, not all of them. The sample consists of some 40,000 clones, more than 70% of them appearing once. The input for sequencing was peripheral blood, taken from a patient treated with radiotherapy plus ipilimumab. Receptor source: a human donor with non-small cell lung cancer that progressed on radiotherapy plus ipilimumab. The CDR3 runs from the conserved cysteine through the conserved F or W. Each record gives: D gene, J gene, clone size, V gene, CDR3 length, CDR3 protein, CDR3 DNA. A D gene is named only where the DNA matches it firmly. The size of a clone is reported for some rows only, either as once, few or many, or as a class for expanded clones.

-,TRBJ1-2,-,TRBV20-1,10,CSASLGGYTF,TGCAGTGCTAGTCTGGGCGGCTACACCTTC
TRBD2,TRBJ2-1,-,TRBV4-2,17,CASSQVGLAGGPREQFF,TGTGCCAGCAGCCAAGTCGGGCTAGCGGGGGGGCCTCGCGAGCAGTTCTTC
TRBD1,TRBJ1-5,once,TRBV6-5,16,CASSSGWGQVVGPQHF,TGTGCCAGCAGTTCGGGTTGGGGACAGGTGGTTGGGCCCCAGCATTTT
TRBD1,TRBJ1-6,-,TRBV5-4,15,CASSAGTVQGSPLHF,TGTGCCAGCAGCGCCGGGACAGTCCAGGGTTCACCCCTCCACTTT
-,TRBJ2-7,-,TRBV6-4,15,CASSTEGGASYEQYF,TGTGCCAGCAGCACAGAAGGGGGAGCCTCCTACGAGCAGTACTTC
-,TRBJ1-2,once,TRBV5-5,15,CASSLGGGGRYGYTF,TGTGCCAGCAGCTTGGGGGGGGGCGGGCGCTATGGCTACACCTTC
TRBD1,TRBJ1-1,-,TRBV6-6,14,CASSYSGTGTEAFF,TGTGCCAGCAGTTACTCGGGGACAGGTACCGAAGCTTTCTTT
-,TRBJ2-1,-,TRBV15,13,CATSRGNSDEQFF,TGTGCCACCAGCAGAGGGAATAGCGATGAGCAGTTCTTC
TRBD1,TRBJ2-2,-,TRBV5-4,15,CASRGDRGNTGELFF,TGTGCCAGCAGGGGGGACAGGGGGAACACCGGGGAGCTGTTTTTT
-,TRBJ2-5,-,TRBV9,14,CASSVDEGQETQYF,TGTGCCAGCAGCGTGGATGAGGGTCAAGAGACCCAGTACTTC
TRBD1,TRBJ2-2,-,TRBV7-2,16,CASSTTGGPNTGELFF,TGTGCCAGCAGCACTACAGGGGGCCCGAACACCGGGGAGCTGTTTTTT
TRBD1,TRBJ1-2,-,TRBV29-1,13,CSVGNRGFKGYTF,TGCAGCGTTGGAAACAGGGGCTTTAAGGGCTACACCTTC
TRBD2,TRBJ2-7,-,TRBV4-3,15,CASSHSLAASYEQYF,TGCGCCAGCAGCCACTCCCTAGCGGCGTCCTACGAGCAGTACTTC
TRBD1,TRBJ1-2,-,TRBV7-9,15,CASSLVGDRGNGYTF,TGTGCCAGCAGCTTGGTTGGGGACAGGGGTAACGGCTACACCTTC
-,TRBJ1-1,-,TRBV6-5,11,CASKRGSEAFF,TGTGCCAGCAAAAGGGGGTCTGAAGCTTTCTTT
TRBD1,TRBJ1-1,-,TRBV7-9,14,CASSPGQGSTEAFF,TGTGCCAGCAGCCCCGGACAGGGCTCCACTGAAGCTTTCTTT
TRBD2,TRBJ2-1,-,TRBV7-8,18,CASSLVRGGRNSYNEQFF,TGTGCCAGCAGCTTAGTGCGGGGGGGCCGAAACTCCTACAATGAGCAGTTCTTC
-,TRBJ2-7,-,TRBV9,13,CASSVDIKREQYF,TGTGCCAGCAGCGTAGACATAAAGCGCGAGCAGTACTTC
-,TRBJ2-3,few,TRBV11-2,15,CASSLEGWATDTQYF,TGTGCCAGCAGCTTAGAGGGTTGGGCGACAGATACGCAGTATTTT
TRBD1,TRBJ1-6,-,TRBV28,14,CASSSGQNNSPLHF,TGTGCCAGCAGCTCGGGACAGAATAATTCACCCCTCCACTTT
TRBD1,TRBJ1-4,-,TRBV9,17,CASSVTGTGVTNEKLFF,TGTGCCAGCAGCGTAACCGGGACAGGGGTCACTAATGAAAAACTGTTTTTT
-,TRBJ2-3,-,TRBV5-8,16,CASSLGADSRTDTQYF,TGTGCCAGCAGCTTGGGGGCGGACAGCCGCACAGATACGCAGTATTTT
-,TRBJ2-2,-,TRBV7-2,15,CASSLSGTNTGELFF,TGTGCCAGCAGTTTATCGGGGACGAACACCGGGGAGCTGTTTTTT